This T cell receptor (beta chain) was sequenced in a study of blood T cell repertoires in COVID-19. Across the study: Sample material is recorded as cDNA or gDNA derived from T cells, B-cell-depleted T cells, or PBMCs.

Seattle patients were enrolled during active infection and followed longitudinally. Source study methods: It was from reference gene primer amplification that nucleated cell counts were estimated. Here immunoSEQ multiplex PCR was the method, and the copy in TCRdb shows in-frame clones only, minus some. D and trimming come from the DNA, and the V and J calls and clone size come from that table. The data hold about 260,000 clones, with around nine tenths observed a single time. The CDR3 covers 14 residues. The ends were cut back, 1 base at V and 8 bases at J, with 14 bases in the middle. The germline gives CDR1 MDHEN, CDR2 SYDVKM.

This chain uses TRBV28 with TRBJ1-2; possibly TRBD1 for D (5 bases). Source material: peripheral blood. This clonotype was obtained from a woman aged 60-70 years with COVID-19, enrolled during active disease. In DNA, the CDR3 is TGTGCCAGCAGTTTATCGTACAGGCTCCGGGGCTACACCTTC. This translates into CASSLSYRLRGYTF.